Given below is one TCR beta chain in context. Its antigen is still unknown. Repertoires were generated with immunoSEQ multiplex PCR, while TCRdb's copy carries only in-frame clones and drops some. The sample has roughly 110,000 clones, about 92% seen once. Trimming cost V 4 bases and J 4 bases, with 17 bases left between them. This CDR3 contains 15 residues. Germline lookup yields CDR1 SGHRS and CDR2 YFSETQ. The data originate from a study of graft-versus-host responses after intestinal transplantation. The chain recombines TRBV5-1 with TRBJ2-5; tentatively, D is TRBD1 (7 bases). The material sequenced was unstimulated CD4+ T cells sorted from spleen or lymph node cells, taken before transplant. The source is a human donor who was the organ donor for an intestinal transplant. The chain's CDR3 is CASSLPRQGGETQYF. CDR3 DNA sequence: TGCGCCAGCAGCCTCCCGAGACAGGGAGGAGAGACCCAGTACTTC.